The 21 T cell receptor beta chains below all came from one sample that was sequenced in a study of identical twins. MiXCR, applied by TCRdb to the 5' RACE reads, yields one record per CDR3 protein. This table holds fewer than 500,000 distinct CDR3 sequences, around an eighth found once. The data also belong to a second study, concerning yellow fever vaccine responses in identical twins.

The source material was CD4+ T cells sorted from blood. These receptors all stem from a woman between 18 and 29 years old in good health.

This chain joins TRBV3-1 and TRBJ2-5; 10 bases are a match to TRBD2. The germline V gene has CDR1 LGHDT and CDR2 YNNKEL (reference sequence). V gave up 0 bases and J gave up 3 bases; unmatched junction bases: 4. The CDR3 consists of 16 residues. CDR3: CASSQERGLAEETQYF. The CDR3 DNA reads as TGTGCCAGCAGCCAAGAGCGCGGACTAGCGGAAGAGACCCAGTACTTC.

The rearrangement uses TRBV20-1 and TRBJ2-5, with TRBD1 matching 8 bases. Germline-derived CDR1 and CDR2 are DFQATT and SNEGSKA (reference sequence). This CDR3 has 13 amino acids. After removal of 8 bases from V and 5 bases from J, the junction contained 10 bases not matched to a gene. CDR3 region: CSRLQGVQETQYF. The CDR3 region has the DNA TGCAGTAGACTACAGGGGGTTCAGGAGACCCAGTACTTC.

In DNA, the CDR3 is TGTGCCAGCAGCCGAGGGGGGCCGGGACTACCTGAGCAGTTCTTC. Its translation is CASSRGGPGLPEQFF. V and J are TRBV7-2 and TRBJ2-1, with D possibly being TRBD2 (7 bases). Germline V gives CDR1 SGHTA, CDR2 FQGNSA. This CDR3 comprises 15 residues. V was shortened by 5 bases and J by 9 bases, with 20 bases between the two germline ends. The full variable domain, with the rest looked up from reference TRBV7-2 and TRBJ2-1, is GAGVSQSPSNKVTEKGKDVELRCDPISGHTALYWYRQSLGQGLEFLIYFQGNSAPDKSGLPSDRFSAERTGGSVSTLTIQRTQQEDSAVYLCASSRGGPGLPEQFFGPGTRLTVL.

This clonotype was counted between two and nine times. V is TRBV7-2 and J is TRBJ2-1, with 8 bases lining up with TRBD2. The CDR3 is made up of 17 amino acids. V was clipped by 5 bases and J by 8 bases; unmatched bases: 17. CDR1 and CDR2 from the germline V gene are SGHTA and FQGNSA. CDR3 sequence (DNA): TGTGCCAGCAGCCGCCTTGGAGTAGCGGGGAAGGTGGATGAGCAGTTCTTC. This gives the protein CASSRLGVAGKVDEQFF.

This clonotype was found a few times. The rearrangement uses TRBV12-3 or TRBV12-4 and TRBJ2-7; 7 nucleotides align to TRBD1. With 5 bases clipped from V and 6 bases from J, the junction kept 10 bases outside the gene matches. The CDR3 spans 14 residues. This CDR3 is CASSGDSLPTEQYF. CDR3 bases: TGTGCCAGCAGTGGGGACAGTCTCCCCACCGAGCAGTACTTC.

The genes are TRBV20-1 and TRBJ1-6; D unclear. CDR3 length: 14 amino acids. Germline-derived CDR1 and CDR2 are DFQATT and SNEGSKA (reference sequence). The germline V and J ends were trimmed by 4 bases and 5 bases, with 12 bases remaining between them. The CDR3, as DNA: TGCAGTGCTACGCAAGGGCGCCATAATTCACCCCTCCACTTT. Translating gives CSATQGRHNSPLHF.

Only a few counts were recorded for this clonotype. The CDR3 nucleotides are TGCAGTGCTAGAGATGGGACAGGGTGGCGGTCCTACGAGCAGTACTTC. Its translation: CSARDGTGWRSYEQYF. This chain connects TRBV20-1 to TRBJ2-7; 9 positions agree with TRBD1. The CDR3 sequence is 16 residues long. Germline V gene sequence: CDR1 DFQATT, CDR2 SNEGSKA (reference sequence). V lost 0 bases and J lost 1; bases outside the gene matches: 7.

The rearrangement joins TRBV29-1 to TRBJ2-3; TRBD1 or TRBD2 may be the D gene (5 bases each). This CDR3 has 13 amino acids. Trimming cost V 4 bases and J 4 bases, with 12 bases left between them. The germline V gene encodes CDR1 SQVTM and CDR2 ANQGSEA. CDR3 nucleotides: TGCAGCGTTGGCAGGGTGGGGGCAGATACGCAGTATTTT. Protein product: CSVGRVGADTQYF.

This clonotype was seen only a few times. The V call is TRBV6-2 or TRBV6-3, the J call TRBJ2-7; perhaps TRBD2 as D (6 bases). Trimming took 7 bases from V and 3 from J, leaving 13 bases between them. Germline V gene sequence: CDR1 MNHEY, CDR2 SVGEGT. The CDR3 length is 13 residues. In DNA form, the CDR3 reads TGTGCCAGCAACCCCGGGGGATACTACGAGCAGTACTTC. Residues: CASNPGGYYEQYF.

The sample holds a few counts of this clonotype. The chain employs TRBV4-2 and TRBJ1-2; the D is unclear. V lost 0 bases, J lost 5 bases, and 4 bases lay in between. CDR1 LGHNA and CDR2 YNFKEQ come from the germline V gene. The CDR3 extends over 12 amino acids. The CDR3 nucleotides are TGTGCCAGCAGCCAAGATGGATATGGCTACACCTTC. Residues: CASSQDGYGYTF.

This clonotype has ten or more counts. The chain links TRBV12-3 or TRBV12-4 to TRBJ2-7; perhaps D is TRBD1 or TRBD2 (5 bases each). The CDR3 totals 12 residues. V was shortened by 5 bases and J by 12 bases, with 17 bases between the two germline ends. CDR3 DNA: TGTGCCAGCAGTGCCGGGACCTCCGAAGTGTACTTC. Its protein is CASSAGTSEVYF.

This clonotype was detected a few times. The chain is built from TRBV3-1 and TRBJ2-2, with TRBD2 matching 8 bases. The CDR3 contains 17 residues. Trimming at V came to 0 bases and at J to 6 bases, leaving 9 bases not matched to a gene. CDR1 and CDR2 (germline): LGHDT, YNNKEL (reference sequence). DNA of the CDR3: TGTGCCAGCAGCCAAGATTTGCGACTAGCGATAGCCGGGGAGCTGTTTTTT. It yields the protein CASSQDLRLAIAGELFF. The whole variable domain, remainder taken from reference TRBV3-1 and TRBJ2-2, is DTAVSQTPKYLVTQMGNDKSIKCEQNLGHDTMYWYKQDSKKFLKIMFSYNNKELIINETVPNRFSPKSPDKAHLNLHINSLELGDSAVYFCASSQDLRLAIAGELFFGEGSRLTVL.

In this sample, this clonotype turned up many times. The CDR3: CAIMTPGTNYNEQFF. The CDR3 coding sequence is TGTGCCATTATGACCCCCGGGACTAACTACAATGAGCAGTTCTTC. The gene calls are TRBV28 and TRBJ2-1; TRBD2 aligns across 7 bases. J lost 3 bases, V lost 10 bases, and 12 bases had no gene match. CDR1 is MDHEN, CDR2 SYDVKM, per germline. The CDR3 runs 15 residues.

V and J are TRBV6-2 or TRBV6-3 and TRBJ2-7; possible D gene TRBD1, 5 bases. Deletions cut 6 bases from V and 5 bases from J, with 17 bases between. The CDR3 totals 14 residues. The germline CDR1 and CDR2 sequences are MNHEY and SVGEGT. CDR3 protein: CASSKRARDNEQYF. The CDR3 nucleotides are TGTGCCAGCAGCAAGCGTGCCAGGGATAACGAGCAGTACTTC.

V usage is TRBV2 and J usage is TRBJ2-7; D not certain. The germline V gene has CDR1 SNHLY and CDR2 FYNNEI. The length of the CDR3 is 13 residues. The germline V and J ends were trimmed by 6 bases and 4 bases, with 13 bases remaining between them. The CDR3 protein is CASSPFGGYEQYF. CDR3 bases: TGTGCCAGCAGCCCGTTTGGCGGTTACGAGCAGTACTTC.

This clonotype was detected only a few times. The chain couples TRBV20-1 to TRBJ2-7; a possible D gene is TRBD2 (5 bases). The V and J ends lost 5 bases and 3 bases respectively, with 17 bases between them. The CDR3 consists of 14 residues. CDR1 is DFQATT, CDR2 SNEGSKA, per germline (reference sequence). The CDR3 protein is CSAPRGSPHYEQYF. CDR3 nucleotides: TGCAGTGCTCCTAGAGGGAGTCCTCACTACGAGCAGTACTTC.

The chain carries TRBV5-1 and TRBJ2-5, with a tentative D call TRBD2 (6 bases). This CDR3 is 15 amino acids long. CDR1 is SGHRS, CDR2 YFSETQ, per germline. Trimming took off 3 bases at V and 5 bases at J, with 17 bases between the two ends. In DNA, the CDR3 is TGCGCCAGCAGCTGGGCCCGGCCCGGAGGGGAGACCCAGTACTTC. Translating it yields CASSWARPGGETQYF.

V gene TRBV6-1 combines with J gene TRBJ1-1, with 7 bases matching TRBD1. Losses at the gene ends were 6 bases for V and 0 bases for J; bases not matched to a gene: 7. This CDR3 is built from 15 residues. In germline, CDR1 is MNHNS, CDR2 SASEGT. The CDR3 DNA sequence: TGTGCCAGCAGACCTACTGACAGGGTGAACACTGAAGCTTTCTTT. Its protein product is CASRPTDRVNTEAFF.

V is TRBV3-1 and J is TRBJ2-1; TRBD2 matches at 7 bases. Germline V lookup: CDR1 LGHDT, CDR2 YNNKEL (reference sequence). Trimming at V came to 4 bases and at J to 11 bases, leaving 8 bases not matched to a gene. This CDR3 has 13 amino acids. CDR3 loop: CASSPGLVLKQFF. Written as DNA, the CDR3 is TGTGCCAGCAGCCCTGGACTAGTCCTTAAGCAGTTCTTC.

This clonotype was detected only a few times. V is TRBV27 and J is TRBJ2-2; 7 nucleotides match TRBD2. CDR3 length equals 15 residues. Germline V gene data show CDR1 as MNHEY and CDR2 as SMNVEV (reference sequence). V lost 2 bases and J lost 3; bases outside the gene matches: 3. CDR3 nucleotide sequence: TGTGCCAGCAGTTTAGGACTAGGGTACACCGGGGAGCTGTTTTTT. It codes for CASSLGLGYTGELFF.

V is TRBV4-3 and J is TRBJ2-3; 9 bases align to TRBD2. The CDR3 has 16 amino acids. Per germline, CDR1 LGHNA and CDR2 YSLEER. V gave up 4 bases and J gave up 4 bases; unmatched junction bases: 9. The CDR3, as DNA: TGCGCCAGCAGCCGAACCCGGACTAGCGTGTCAGATACGCAGTATTTT. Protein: CASSRTRTSVSDTQYF.